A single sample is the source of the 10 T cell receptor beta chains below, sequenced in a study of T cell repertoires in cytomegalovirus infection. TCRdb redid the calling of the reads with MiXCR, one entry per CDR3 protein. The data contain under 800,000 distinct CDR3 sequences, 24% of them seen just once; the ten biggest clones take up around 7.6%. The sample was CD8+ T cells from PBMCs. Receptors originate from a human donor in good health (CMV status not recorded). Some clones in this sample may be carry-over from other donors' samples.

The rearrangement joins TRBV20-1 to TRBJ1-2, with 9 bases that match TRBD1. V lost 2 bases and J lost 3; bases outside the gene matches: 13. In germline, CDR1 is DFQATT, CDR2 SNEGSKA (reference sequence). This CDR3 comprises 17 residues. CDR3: CSARPSGTGYLHYGYTF. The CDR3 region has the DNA TGCAGTGCTAGACCCTCCGGGACAGGGTATTTGCACTATGGCTACACCTTC.

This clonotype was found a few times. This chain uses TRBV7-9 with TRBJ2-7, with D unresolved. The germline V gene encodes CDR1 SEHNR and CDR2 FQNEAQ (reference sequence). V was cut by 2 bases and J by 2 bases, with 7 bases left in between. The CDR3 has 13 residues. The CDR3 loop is CASSLLRTYEQYV. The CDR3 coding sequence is TGTGCCAGCAGCTTACTTCGCACCTACGAGCAGTACGTC.

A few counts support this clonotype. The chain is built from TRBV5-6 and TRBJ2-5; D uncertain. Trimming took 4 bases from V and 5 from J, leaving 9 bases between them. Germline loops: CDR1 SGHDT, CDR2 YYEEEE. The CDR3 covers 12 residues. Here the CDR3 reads CASSPDEETQYF. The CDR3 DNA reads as TGTGCCAGCAGCCCTGACGAGGAGACCCAGTACTTC.

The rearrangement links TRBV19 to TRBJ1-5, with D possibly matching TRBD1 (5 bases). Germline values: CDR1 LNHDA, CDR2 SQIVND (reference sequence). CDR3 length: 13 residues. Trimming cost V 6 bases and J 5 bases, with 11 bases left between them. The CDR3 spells CASSPGRYQPQHF. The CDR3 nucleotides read TGTGCCAGTAGCCCGGGACGCTATCAGCCCCAGCATTTT.

The CDR3 loop is CATSRDPPVGSFF. The CDR3, as DNA: TGTGCCACCAGCAGAGATCCACCGGTGGGATCTTTCTTT. V and J are TRBV15 and TRBJ1-1; D not certain. The ends were cut back, 0 bases at V and 12 bases at J, with 14 bases in the middle. Looked up from germline, CDR1 is LNHNV and CDR2 is YYDKDF (reference sequence). This CDR3 contains 13 residues.

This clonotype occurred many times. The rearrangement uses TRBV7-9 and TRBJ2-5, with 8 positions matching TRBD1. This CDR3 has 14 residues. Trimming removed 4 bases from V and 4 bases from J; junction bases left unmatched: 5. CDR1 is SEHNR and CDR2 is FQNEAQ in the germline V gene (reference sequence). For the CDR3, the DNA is TGTGCCAGCAGCTCACTAACAGGGGGAGAGACCCAGTACTTC. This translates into CASSSLTGGETQYF.

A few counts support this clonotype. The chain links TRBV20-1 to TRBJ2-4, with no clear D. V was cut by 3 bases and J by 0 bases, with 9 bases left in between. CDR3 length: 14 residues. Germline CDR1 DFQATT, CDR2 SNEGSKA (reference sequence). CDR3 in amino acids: CSARASLAKNIQYF. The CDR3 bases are TGCAGTGCTAGGGCCAGTCTAGCCAAAAACATTCAGTACTTC.

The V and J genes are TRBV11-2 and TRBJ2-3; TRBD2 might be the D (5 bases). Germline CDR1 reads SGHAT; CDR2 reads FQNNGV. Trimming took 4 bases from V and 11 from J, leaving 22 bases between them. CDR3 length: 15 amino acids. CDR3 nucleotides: TGTGCCAGCAGCTATGACCGGGGTTTGTTGAATGTGCAGTATTTT. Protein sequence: CASSYDRGLLNVQYF.

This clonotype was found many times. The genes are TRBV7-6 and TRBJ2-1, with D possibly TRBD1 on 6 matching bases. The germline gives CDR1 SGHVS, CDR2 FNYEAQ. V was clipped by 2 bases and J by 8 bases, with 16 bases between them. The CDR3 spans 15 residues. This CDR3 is CASSLQGPPFDEQFF. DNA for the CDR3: TGTGCCAGCAGCTTACAGGGGCCGCCCTTTGATGAGCAGTTCTTC.

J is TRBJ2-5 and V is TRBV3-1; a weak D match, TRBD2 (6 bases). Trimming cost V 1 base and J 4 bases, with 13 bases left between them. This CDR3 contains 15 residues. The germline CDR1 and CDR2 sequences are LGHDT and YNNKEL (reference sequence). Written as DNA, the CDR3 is TGTGCCAGCAGCCAAGCACGGGACTTGGGAGAGACCCAGTACTTC. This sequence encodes CASSQARDLGETQYF.